This T cell receptor beta chain originates from a study of Graves' ophthalmopathy and Graves' hyperthyroidism. Researchers took RNA transcripts and amplified TCR beta CDR3 regions from them. A first-round RT-PCR used HTBI primers, followed by a second-round multiplex PCR. Using its own MiXCR run on the multiplex PCR reads, TCRdb lists one record per CDR3 protein. This sample carries some 390,000 distinct CDR3 sequences, about 17% of them seen once, and the ten largest clones take around 1.6%. CDR3 length: 13 amino acids. Trimming took off 1 base at V and 4 bases at J, with 7 bases between the two ends. Per germline, CDR1 LGHNA and CDR2 YNFKEQ.

This chain joins TRBV4-2 and TRBJ2-5, with D possibly TRBD1 on 5 matching bases. The receptor comes from a woman between 18 and 29 years old with Graves' ophthalmopathy. The specimen was peripheral blood. CDR3 in amino acids: CASSQGQGETQYF. CDR3 sequence (DNA): TGTGCCAGCAGCCAAGGGCAGGGAGAGACCCAGTACTTC.